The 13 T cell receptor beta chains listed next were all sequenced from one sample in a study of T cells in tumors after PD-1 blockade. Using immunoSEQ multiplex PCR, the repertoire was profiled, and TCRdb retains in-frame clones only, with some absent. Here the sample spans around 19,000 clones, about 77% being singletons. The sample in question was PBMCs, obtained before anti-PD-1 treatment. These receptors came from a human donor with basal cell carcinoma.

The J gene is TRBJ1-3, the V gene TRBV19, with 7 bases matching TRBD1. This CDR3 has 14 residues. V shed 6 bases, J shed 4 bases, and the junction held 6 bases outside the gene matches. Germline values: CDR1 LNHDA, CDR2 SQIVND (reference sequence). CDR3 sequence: CASRPNRGGNTIYF. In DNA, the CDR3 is TGTGCCAGTAGGCCGAACAGGGGCGGAAACACCATATATTTT. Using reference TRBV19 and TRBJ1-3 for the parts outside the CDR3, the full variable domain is DGGITQSPKYLFRKEGQNVTLSCEQNLNHDAMYWYRQDPGQGLRLIYYSQIVNDFQKGDIAEGYSVSREKKESFPLTVTSAQKNPTAFYLCASRPNRGGNTIYFGEGSWLTVV.

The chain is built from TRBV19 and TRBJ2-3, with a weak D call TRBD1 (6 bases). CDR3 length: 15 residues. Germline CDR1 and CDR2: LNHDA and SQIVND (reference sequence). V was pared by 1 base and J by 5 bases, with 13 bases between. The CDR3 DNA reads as TGTGCCAGTAGTATAGGTAACAGGGTAGAAGATACGCAGTATTTT. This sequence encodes CASSIGNRVEDTQYF. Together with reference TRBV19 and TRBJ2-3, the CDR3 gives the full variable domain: DGGITQSPKYLFRKEGQNVTLSCEQNLNHDAMYWYRQDPGQGLRLIYYSQIVNDFQKGDIAEGYSVSREKKESFPLTVTSAQKNPTAFYLCASSIGNRVEDTQYFGPGTRLTVL.

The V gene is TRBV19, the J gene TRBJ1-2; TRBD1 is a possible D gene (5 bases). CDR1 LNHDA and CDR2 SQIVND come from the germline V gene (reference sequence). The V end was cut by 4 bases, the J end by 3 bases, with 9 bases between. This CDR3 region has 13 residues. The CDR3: CASSRGFYYGYTF. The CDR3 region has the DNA TGTGCCAGTAGTAGGGGCTTTTACTATGGCTACACCTTC.

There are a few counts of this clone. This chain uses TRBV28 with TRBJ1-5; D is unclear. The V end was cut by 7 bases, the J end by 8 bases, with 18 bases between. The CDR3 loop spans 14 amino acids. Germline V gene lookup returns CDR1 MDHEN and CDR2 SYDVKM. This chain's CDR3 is CASNMVPLTEPQHF. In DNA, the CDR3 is TGTGCCAGCAACATGGTCCCACTAACGGAGCCCCAGCATTTT.

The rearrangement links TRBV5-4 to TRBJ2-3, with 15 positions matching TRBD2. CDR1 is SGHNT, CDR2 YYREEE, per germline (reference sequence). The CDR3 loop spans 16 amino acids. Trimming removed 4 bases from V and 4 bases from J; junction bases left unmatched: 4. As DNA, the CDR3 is TGTGCCAGCAGCGGAGGGACTAGCGGGGGGTCAGATACGCAGTATTTT. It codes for CASSGGTSGGSDTQYF.

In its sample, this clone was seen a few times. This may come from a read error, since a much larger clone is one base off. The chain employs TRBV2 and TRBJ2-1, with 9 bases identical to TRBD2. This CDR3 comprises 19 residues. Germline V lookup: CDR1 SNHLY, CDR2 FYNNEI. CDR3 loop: CPSCDGWAREGSSYNEQFF. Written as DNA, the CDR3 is TGTCCCAGCTGTGACGGGTGGGCGCGGGAGGGGAGCTCCTACAATGAGCAGTTCTTC.

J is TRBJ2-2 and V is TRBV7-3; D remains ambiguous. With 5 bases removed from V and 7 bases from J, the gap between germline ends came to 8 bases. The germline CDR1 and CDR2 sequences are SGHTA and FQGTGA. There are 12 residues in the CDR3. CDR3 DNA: TGTGCCAGCAGCCTAGATCACGGGGAGCTGTTTTTT. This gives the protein CASSLDHGELFF.

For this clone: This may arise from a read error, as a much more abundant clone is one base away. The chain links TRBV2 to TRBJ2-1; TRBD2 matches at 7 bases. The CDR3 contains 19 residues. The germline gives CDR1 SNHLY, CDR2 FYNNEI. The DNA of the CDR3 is TGTGCCTGCAGTGAAGGGTGGGCGGGGGTGGGGAGCTCCTACAATGAGCAGTTCTTC. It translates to CACSEGWAGVGSSYNEQFF.

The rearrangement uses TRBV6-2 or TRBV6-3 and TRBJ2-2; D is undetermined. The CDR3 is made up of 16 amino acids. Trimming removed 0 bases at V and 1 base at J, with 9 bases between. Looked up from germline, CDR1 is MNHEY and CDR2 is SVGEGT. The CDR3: CASSYSSLQNTGELFF. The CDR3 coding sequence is TGTGCCAGCAGTTACTCGAGTCTACAGAACACCGGGGAGCTGTTTTTT.

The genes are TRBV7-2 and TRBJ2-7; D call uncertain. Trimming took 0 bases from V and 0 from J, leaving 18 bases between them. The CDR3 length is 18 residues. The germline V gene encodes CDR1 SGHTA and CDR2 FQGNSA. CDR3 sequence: CASSLAATRRASSYEQYF. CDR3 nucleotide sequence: TGTGCCAGCAGCTTAGCGGCGACCAGGAGAGCGTCCTCCTACGAGCAGTACTTC.

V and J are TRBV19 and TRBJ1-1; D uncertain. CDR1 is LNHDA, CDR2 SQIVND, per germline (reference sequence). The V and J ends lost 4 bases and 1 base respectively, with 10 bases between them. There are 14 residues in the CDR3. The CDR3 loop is CASSTNSGNTEAFF. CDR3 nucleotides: TGTGCCAGTAGTACGAACAGTGGGAACACTGAAGCTTTCTTT.

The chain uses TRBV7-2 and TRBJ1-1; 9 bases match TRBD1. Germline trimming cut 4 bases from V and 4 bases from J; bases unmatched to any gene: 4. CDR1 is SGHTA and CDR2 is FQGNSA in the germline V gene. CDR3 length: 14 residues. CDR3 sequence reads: CASSSGTGPTEAFF. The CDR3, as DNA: TGTGCCAGCAGCTCGGGGACAGGGCCCACTGAAGCTTTCTTT.

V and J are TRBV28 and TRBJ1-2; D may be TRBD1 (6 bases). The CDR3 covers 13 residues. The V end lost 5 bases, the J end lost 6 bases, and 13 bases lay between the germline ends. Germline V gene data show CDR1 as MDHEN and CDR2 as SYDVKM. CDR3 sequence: CASSPTNRDGYTF. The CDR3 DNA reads TGTGCCAGCAGTCCAACGAACAGGGATGGCTACACCTTC.